Below are 23 T cell receptor beta chains sequenced from a single sample in a study of blood T cells in healthy people across ages. The authors ran a second PCR of roughly 7 to 11 cycles using a sample-barcoded 5' primer and a J-beta primer mix. Each CDR3 protein is one row after TCRdb ran MiXCR on the 5' RACE reads. The sample includes some 750,000 distinct CDR3 sequences, 22% of them seen just once. Specimen: blood. These receptors were obtained from a man aged 65-85 years in good health.

The CDR3, as DNA: TGCAGTGCTCATTATCCCGGGGGCTATAGCACAGATACGCAGTATTTT. This codes for CSAHYPGGYSTDTQYF. V is TRBV20-1 and J is TRBJ2-3, with D perhaps given as TRBD1 or TRBD2 (6 bases each). V shed 5 bases and J shed 0 bases, with 18 bases lying between them. The germline V gene encodes CDR1 DFQATT and CDR2 SNEGSKA (reference sequence). CDR3 length: 16 residues.

V usage is TRBV12-3 or TRBV12-4 and J usage is TRBJ1-2; 9 nucleotides line up with TRBD1. This CDR3 is built from 13 residues. V lost 2 bases, J lost 7 bases, and 2 bases stayed unmatched. The CDR3 sequence: CASSLRDRAGYTF. In DNA form, the CDR3 reads TGTGCCAGCAGTTTACGGGACAGGGCTGGCTACACCTTC.

The CDR3 DNA sequence: TGTGCCAGCAGTTTTCTTACGGGGGGCAGGGGTGAAGCTTTCTTT. As protein: CASSFLTGGRGEAFF. The chain joins TRBV27 to TRBJ1-1, with D perhaps TRBD1 (6 bases). Germline V gene lookup returns CDR1 MNHEY and CDR2 SMNVEV (reference sequence). CDR3 length equals 15 residues. The V gene lost 3 bases and the J gene lost 7 bases, with 18 bases spanning the gap.

The V gene is TRBV7-9, the J gene TRBJ2-4; possibly TRBD1 for D (5 bases). V was shortened by 5 bases and J by 0 bases, with 17 bases between the two germline ends. The length of the CDR3 is 17 residues. Per the germline V gene, CDR1 is SEHNR and CDR2 is FQNEAQ (reference sequence). CDR3 coding DNA: TGTGCCAGCAGCGCTTTTGGGGCCACCTTAGCCAAAAACATTCAGTACTTC. It codes for CASSAFGATLAKNIQYF.

This clonotype was detected a few times. The chain joins TRBV12-3 or TRBV12-4 to TRBJ1-1, with TRBD1 matching over 9 bases. V lost 5 bases to trimming and J lost 8 bases; unmatched junction nucleotides: 12. This CDR3 region has 15 residues. DNA for the CDR3: TGTGCCAGCAGTCCGGCCCCCATCGGACAGGGGGAAGCTTTCTTT. Its protein is CASSPAPIGQGEAFF.

There are a few counts of this clonotype. The CDR3 is CASSEARGSVAFF. CDR3 DNA: TGTGCCAGCAGTGAAGCGCGGGGATCTGTGGCTTTCTTT. The V call is TRBV6-1, the J call TRBJ1-1; D remains unclear. The CDR3 has 13 amino acids. Germline V lookup: CDR1 MNHNS, CDR2 SASEGT. Trimming removed 0 bases from V and 11 bases from J, with 13 bases in between.

This clonotype was seen a few times. The V and J genes are TRBV6-5 and TRBJ2-3, with D hard to call. The CDR3 runs to 12 residues. Germline assignment: CDR1 MNHEY and CDR2 SVGAGI. Trimming shortened V by 4 bases and J by 8 bases, and 10 bases separated the two germline ends. CDR3 sequence (DNA): TGTGCCAGCAGTTCCGCAGACGTTACGCAGTATTTT. Translating it yields CASSSADVTQYF.

This sequence joins TRBV7-2 and TRBJ1-3, with a possible D match to TRBD1 (6 bases). This CDR3 region has 14 residues. The germline V gene has CDR1 SGHTA and CDR2 FQGNSA. The V gene lost 5 bases and the J gene lost 8 bases, with 16 bases spanning the gap. As DNA, the CDR3 is TGTGCCAGCAGCGTGGGACAAGCCGGGGACACCATATATTTT. It encodes CASSVGQAGDTIYF.

The V gene is TRBV29-1, the J gene TRBJ2-1; 11 bases are shared with TRBD2. The end of the DNA fits TRBJ2-5 better, so the J call may be wrong. The CDR3 spans 15 residues. The germline V gene has CDR1 SQVTM and CDR2 ANQGSEA. The CDR3 DNA sequence: TGCAGCGTTGATGGCCTAGCGGGGGGTTGGGAGACCCAGTACTTC. Protein sequence: CSVDGLAGGWETQYF.

This sequence joins TRBV4-2 and TRBJ2-1; tentative D call: TRBD1 (6 bases). The length of the CDR3 is 13 residues. The germline gives CDR1 LGHNA, CDR2 YNFKEQ. V dropped 4 bases and J dropped 5 bases, with 9 bases sitting between them. The CDR3 is CASSLDRHNEQFF. The DNA of the CDR3 is TGTGCCAGCAGCCTCGACAGGCACAATGAGCAGTTCTTC.

This clonotype was counted a few times. The chain has TRBV12-3 or TRBV12-4 and TRBJ1-5; TRBD1 matches 11 bases. This CDR3 has 15 residues. V lost 5 bases to trimming and J lost 6 bases; unmatched junction nucleotides: 6. The CDR3 region is CASSKGTGGVQPQHF. CDR3 in DNA: TGTGCCAGCAGTAAGGGGACAGGGGGTGTTCAGCCCCAGCATTTT.

This chain joins TRBV20-1 and TRBJ2-1, with D perhaps TRBD2 (6 bases). CDR3 length: 16 residues. V was trimmed by 0 bases and J by 0 bases, leaving 12 bases between them. Germline values: CDR1 DFQATT, CDR2 SNEGSKA (reference sequence). The CDR3 loop is CSARDGSPRSYNEQFF. The CDR3 bases are TGCAGTGCTAGAGACGGGAGCCCCCGCTCCTACAATGAGCAGTTCTTC.

The chain joins TRBV18 to TRBJ2-3; D not certain. Between the trimmed V and J ends, which lost 3 bases and 2 bases, there was a span of 9 bases. Germline lookup yields CDR1 KGHSH and CDR2 LQKENI. The CDR3 runs to 14 residues. The CDR3, as DNA: TGTGCCAGCTCACCTACGACAATCACAGATACGCAGTATTTT. Protein product: CASSPTTITDTQYF.

The genes are TRBV7-2 and TRBJ1-1, with 9 bases aligning to TRBD1. The CDR3 is 16 residues long. Germline V gene sequence: CDR1 SGHTA, CDR2 FQGNSA. The trim removed 7 bases at V and 0 bases at J, leaving 9 bases unmatched. The CDR3 coding sequence is TGTGCCAGCACCCGGGGGACAGGGCCGATGAACACTGAAGCTTTCTTT. The encoded protein is CASTRGTGPMNTEAFF.

This clonotype has more than one count but fewer than ten. The chain employs TRBV3-1 and TRBJ2-1; D call uncertain. Germline V CDR1 and CDR2: LGHDT, YNNKEL (reference sequence). There are 15 residues in the CDR3. V dropped 1 base and J dropped 4 bases, with 11 bases sitting between them. CDR3 nucleotides: TGTGCCAGCAGCCAAGCGGGCCACCCTTACAATGAGCAGTTCTTC. Protein sequence: CASSQAGHPYNEQFF.

V gene TRBV6-1 combines with J gene TRBJ2-5, with 8 bases lining up with TRBD2. The CDR3 is 15 residues long. Germline trimming cut 3 bases from V and 1 base from J; bases unmatched to any gene: 4. The germline V gene has CDR1 MNHNS and CDR2 SASEGT. The CDR3, as DNA: TGTGCCAGCAGTGATTTGCGGGGGGTCCAAGAGACCCAGTACTTC. Translating gives CASSDLRGVQETQYF.

The chain employs TRBV20-1 and TRBJ2-5; the D is unclear. Trimming cost V 6 bases and J 5 bases, with 16 bases left between them. The CDR3 contains 13 residues. Germline V gene lookup returns CDR1 DFQATT and CDR2 SNEGSKA (reference sequence). The CDR3 nucleotides are TGCAGTGCCCGAGTGAGGAAAATGGAGACCCAGTACTTC. Its translation: CSARVRKMETQYF.

The chain couples TRBV3-1 to TRBJ1-5; possibly TRBD1 for D (5 bases). The CDR3 contains 13 residues. With 4 bases removed from V and 6 bases from J, the gap between germline ends came to 10 bases. Looked up from germline, CDR1 is LGHDT and CDR2 is YNNKEL (reference sequence). CDR3 in amino acids: CASSPIRGQPQHF. CDR3 DNA sequence: TGTGCCAGCAGCCCCATAAGGGGTCAGCCCCAGCATTTT. The whole variable domain, remainder taken from reference TRBV3-1 and TRBJ1-5, is DTAVSQTPKYLVTQMGNDKSIKCEQNLGHDTMYWYKQDSKKFLKIMFSYNNKELIINETVPNRFSPKSPDKAHLNLHINSLELGDSAVYFCASSPIRGQPQHFGDGTRLSIL.

In this sample, this clonotype turned up a few times. V usage is TRBV11-2 and J usage is TRBJ1-2; D uncertain. V was pared by 5 bases and J by 4 bases, with 14 bases between. Germline assignment: CDR1 SGHAT and CDR2 FQNNGV. There are 14 residues in the CDR3. The CDR3 protein is CASSILQLPYGYTF. Here the CDR3 DNA reads TGTGCCAGCAGCATACTACAGCTACCCTATGGCTACACCTTC.

The rearrangement uses TRBV3-1 and TRBJ2-1, with TRBD2 identical over 7 bases. The germline V gene has CDR1 LGHDT and CDR2 YNNKEL (reference sequence). The ends lost 4 bases at V and 0 bases at J; junction bases unmatched: 12. The CDR3 spans 18 residues. The DNA for the CDR3 is TGTGCCAGCAGCCCAGCAAGCGGGGTACTGAGCTCCTACAATGAGCAGTTCTTC. It yields the protein CASSPASGVLSSYNEQFF.

This clonotype showed up just a few times. The genes are TRBV5-5 and TRBJ2-1, with D tentatively TRBD2 (7 bases). CDR3 length equals 20 residues. Trimming cost V 2 bases and J 0 bases, with 24 bases left between them. Germline V gene data show CDR1 as SGHKS and CDR2 as YYEKEE (reference sequence). Here the CDR3 DNA reads TGTGCCAGCAGCTTTTATCATGGGCTGGGGGGGGCTATCTCCTACAATGAGCAGTTCTTC. This codes for CASSFYHGLGGAISYNEQFF.

Here the CDR3 DNA reads TGTGCCAGCAGCCACAGCTTGGGAGGGGCGACCCTTAGCACAGATACGCAGTATTTT. Protein product: CASSHSLGGATLSTDTQYF. The J gene is TRBJ2-3, the V gene TRBV14; TRBD2 matches at 7 bases. Per germline, CDR1 SGHDN and CDR2 FVKESK. Trimming cost V 3 bases and J 0 bases; bases outside gene matches: 15. The CDR3 covers 19 residues.

This clonotype was seen at least ten times. This chain uses TRBV12-3 or TRBV12-4 with TRBJ2-1, with D unclear. The length of the CDR3 is 12 residues. Trimming cost V 1 base and J 7 bases, with 5 bases left between them. CDR3: CASSLERNEQFF. The CDR3 bases are TGTGCCAGCAGTTTAGAAAGGAATGAGCAGTTCTTC.